This TCR beta chain was sequenced for a study of T cell repertoires in cytomegalovirus infection. Whole-study context: Recently identified HLA-C-restricted CMV epitopes and well-studied HLA-B-restricted CMV epitopes were used by the study. Carrying CMV and the relevant HLA type showed in public TCR beta signatures.

Study conclusions and caveats: What dominated the ex vivo response were HLA-C-restricted CMV-specific TCR beta clonotypes. There were carriers of CMV plus the relevant HLA, and cumulative public TCR beta family frequency identified them.

Notes on this clonotype: Antigen unknown.

The CDR3 loop spans 16 amino acids. Trimming at V came to 0 bases and at J to 0 bases, leaving 5 bases not matched to a gene. The germline CDR1 and CDR2 sequences are DFQATT and SNEGSKA (reference sequence). MiXCR, applied by TCRdb to the reads, yields one record per CDR3 protein. The table lists about a million distinct CDR3 sequences, about a third of them singletons. The gene calls are TRBV20-1 and TRBJ1-1, with 9 bases that match TRBD1. The starting material was cultured CD8+ T cells from PBMCs, obtained from culture after CMV antigen stimulation. The source is a human donor in good health (CMV status not recorded). Some clones in this sample may be carry-over from other donors' samples. The CDR3 loop reads CSARDLGQGLNTEAFF. CDR3 DNA sequence: TGCAGTGCTAGAGATCTCGGACAGGGGTTGAACACTGAAGCTTTCTTT.